This is a list of T cell receptor beta chains from one sample in a study of OX40 agonist ivuxolimab in advanced cancers. TCRdb's copy holds only in-frame clones and misses some; the assay was immunoSEQ multiplex PCR. The repertoire holds roughly 50,000 clones, with about 89% as singletons. Sequencing used CD4+ or CD8+ T cells sorted from blood, obtained in a trial of the OX40 agonist ivuxolimab. Source of these receptors: an adult with an advanced solid tumor such as melanoma, head and neck, liver or kidney cancer. CDR3s include the opening cysteine and the closing phenylalanine or tryptophan. Each record gives: clone size, V gene, D gene, J gene, CDR3 DNA, CDR3 protein. The D gene is left open where the match is weak. Clone size is shown for a subset of rows, as once, few, many or a class of expanded clone.

size: -; V: TRBV7-9; D: TRBD1; J: TRBJ2-5; DNA: TGTGCCAGCAGCCCTGGACAGGGGGTAACTCAAGAGACCCAGTACTTC; CDR3: CASSPGQGVTQETQYF
size: -; V: TRBV6-6; D: -; J: TRBJ1-2; DNA: TGTGCCAGCAGTTACTCTCCAGGGGTTAACTATGGCTACACCTTC; CDR3: CASSYSPGVNYGYTF
size: -; V: TRBV29-1; D: TRBD1; J: TRBJ2-7; DNA: TGCAGCGTTGACCGACCCGGGACAGGGACCTACGAGCAGTACTTC; CDR3: CSVDRPGTGTYEQYF
size: -; V: TRBV6-1; D: TRBD2; J: TRBJ2-5; DNA: TGTGCCAGCAGTGAATTCCCGGGGGGCCAAGAGACCCAGTACTTC; CDR3: CASSEFPGGQETQYF
size: once; V: TRBV28; D: TRBD1; J: TRBJ2-7; DNA: TGTGCCAGCAGTTCAACCCGGACAGGGGGCCTATACGAGCAGTACTTC; CDR3: CASSSTRTGGLYEQYF
size: -; V: TRBV6-1; D: TRBD2; J: TRBJ2-7; DNA: TGTGCCAGCTCAGCGGGAGGTGCCGAGCAGTACTTC; CDR3: CASSAGGAEQYF
size: few; V: TRBV14; D: -; J: TRBJ2-2; DNA: TGTGCCAGCAGCCCCGGGGGGAACACCGGGGAGCTGTTTTTT; CDR3: CASSPGGNTGELFF
size: -; V: TRBV15; D: -; J: TRBJ1-1; DNA: TGTGCCACCAGCAGAGATTTGCGGGGGTCGAACACTGAAGCTTTCTTT; CDR3: CATSRDLRGSNTEAFF
size: -; V: TRBV19; D: TRBD1; J: TRBJ1-1; DNA: TGTGCCAGTATTGGACAGGGGTACACTGAAGCTTTCTTT; CDR3: CASIGQGYTEAFF
size: -; V: TRBV29-1; D: TRBD2; J: TRBJ2-5; DNA: TGCAGCGTCGCCGGGACTAGCGGGGGGACGACTATATTACAAGAGACCCAGTACTTC; CDR3: CSVAGTSGGTTILQETQYF
size: -; V: TRBV21-1; D: -; J: TRBJ1-1; DNA: TGTGCCAGCCTCCAGACAGGGGGCCCGAACACTGAAGCTTTCTTT; CDR3: CASLQTGGPNTEAFF
size: -; V: TRBV7-9; D: -; J: TRBJ2-1; DNA: TGTGCCAGCAGCCCCCCCTGGGGGGCAGGGAGAATCAATGAGCAGTTCTTC; CDR3: CASSPPWGAGRINEQFF
size: -; V: TRBV9; D: -; J: TRBJ2-1; DNA: TGTGCCAGCAGCGTAGTCGGCAGGGGATCCTACAATGAGCAGTTCTTC; CDR3: CASSVVGRGSYNEQFF
size: -; V: TRBV7-9; D: TRBD1; J: TRBJ1-2; DNA: TGTGCCAGCAGCTTAACAGGGGAGGTCGCTAACTATGGCTACACCTTC; CDR3: CASSLTGEVANYGYTF
size: few; V: TRBV7-9; D: -; J: TRBJ2-5; DNA: TGTGCCAGCAGCTTAGGGCCCCTGGAGACCCAGTACTTC; CDR3: CASSLGPLETQYF
size: -; V: TRBV2; D: -; J: TRBJ2-3; DNA: TGTGCCAGCAGTGAAGCGCTCATGGGCACCACAGATACGCAGTATTTT; CDR3: CASSEALMGTTDTQYF
size: -; V: TRBV27; D: -; J: TRBJ1-4; DNA: TGTGCCAGTAGTCCGGGTGCAACTAATGAAAAACTGTTTTTT; CDR3: CASSPGATNEKLFF
size: -; V: TRBV28; D: TRBD1; J: TRBJ1-1; DNA: TGTGCCAGCAGAGAGACAGGGCTGAACACTGAAGCTTTCTTT; CDR3: CASRETGLNTEAFF
size: -; V: TRBV23-1; D: -; J: TRBJ2-1; DNA: TGCGCCAGCAGTCAGTATACGGACCAATACAATGAGCAGTTCTTC; CDR3: CASSQYTDQYNEQFF
size: -; V: TRBV7-3; D: -; J: TRBJ2-7; DNA: TGTGCCAGCAGCTTCCTTCCGGGGACCTCCTACGAGCAGTACTTC; CDR3: CASSFLPGTSYEQYF
size: -; V: TRBV2; D: -; J: TRBJ1-5; DNA: TGTGCCAGCAGTGAGGTCGGGGCAGGGAACAATCAGCCCCAGCATTTT; CDR3: CASSEVGAGNNQPQHF
size: -; V: TRBV7-9; D: TRBD2; J: TRBJ2-7; DNA: TGTGCCAGCAGCCTCGGGACTAGCGGGAGAAACCTGGAGCAGTACTTC; CDR3: CASSLGTSGRNLEQYF
size: -; V: TRBV19; D: -; J: TRBJ1-2; DNA: TGTGCCAGTAGTATAGAGCACACCTCCTACTATGGCTACACCTTC; CDR3: CASSIEHTSYYGYTF
size: -; V: TRBV7-2; D: TRBD2; J: TRBJ2-7; DNA: TGTGCCAGCAGCCCATTGGTAGCGGGAGGGCCATCGGACTACGAGCAGTACTTC; CDR3: CASSPLVAGGPSDYEQYF
size: once; V: TRBV19; D: TRBD2; J: TRBJ2-1; DNA: TGTGCCAGTAACCCGGGGGGGCCGTACAATGAGCAGTTCTTC; CDR3: CASNPGGPYNEQFF
size: -; V: TRBV19; D: TRBD2; J: TRBJ2-1; DNA: TGTGCCAGTGCCGCGTATCGGGAGGGCAGCTACAATGAGCAGTTCTTC; CDR3: CASAAYREGSYNEQFF
size: -; V: TRBV4-2; D: -; J: TRBJ2-1; DNA: TGTGCCAGCAGCTCCCCAGGGGGGAGGGGGAGCTCCTACAATGAGCAGTTCTTC; CDR3: CASSSPGGRGSSYNEQFF
size: -; V: TRBV4-1; D: TRBD2; J: TRBJ2-2; DNA: TGCGCCAGCAGCCAAGATCAATATGGGACTAGATATACCGGGGAGCTGTTTTTT; CDR3: CASSQDQYGTRYTGELFF
size: -; V: TRBV27; D: -; J: TRBJ1-5; DNA: TGTGCCAGCAGTTTTATAAATCAGCCCCAGCATTTT; CDR3: CASSFINQPQHF
size: -; V: TRBV9; D: -; J: TRBJ2-1; DNA: TGTGCCAGCAGCGTTCAGCACAATGAGCAGTTCTTC; CDR3: CASSVQHNEQFF
size: -; V: TRBV19; D: TRBD1; J: TRBJ2-7; DNA: TGTGCCAGTAGTCCGTGGACAGGACGGTTCTACGAGCAGTACTTC; CDR3: CASSPWTGRFYEQYF
size: -; V: TRBV19; D: -; J: TRBJ1-3; DNA: TGTGCCACCGCGGGGCGTTCTGGAAACACCATATATTTT; CDR3: CATAGRSGNTIYF
size: -; V: TRBV6-5; D: TRBD1; J: TRBJ2-1; DNA: TGTGCCAGCAGTTACTCGGGACAGGGGATTGAGCAGTTCTTC; CDR3: CASSYSGQGIEQFF
size: -; V: TRBV7-9; D: -; J: TRBJ2-7; DNA: TGTGCCAGCAGCTCCGGGGTTGAGCAGTACTTC; CDR3: CASSSGVEQYF
size: -; V: TRBV9; D: TRBD2; J: TRBJ2-1; DNA: TGTGCCAGCAGCGCCCCGGGGACTACCCGCAATGAGCAGTTCTTC; CDR3: CASSAPGTTRNEQFF
size: few; V: TRBV19; D: -; J: TRBJ1-1; DNA: TGTGCCAGTAGTTTTCTACCCGGACAGAACCAAAACACTGAAGCTTTCTTT; CDR3: CASSFLPGQNQNTEAFF
size: -; V: TRBV19; D: -; J: TRBJ2-7; DNA: TGTGCCAGTAGTACCTCGGCAGGAGTTTACGAGCAGTACTTC; CDR3: CASSTSAGVYEQYF
size: once; V: TRBV6-5; D: -; J: TRBJ1-2; DNA: TGTGCCATCAAACCGCCAGGGGTGAACTATGGCTACACCTTC; CDR3: CAIKPPGVNYGYTF
size: -; V: TRBV2; D: TRBD2; J: TRBJ2-1; DNA: TGTGCCAGCAACCTAGCGGGGGGTGATGAGCAGTTCTTC; CDR3: CASNLAGGDEQFF
size: once; V: TRBV27; D: TRBD2; J: TRBJ2-1; DNA: TGTGCCAGCAGTTTTGGACTAGCGGGTAACAATGAGCAGTTCTTC; CDR3: CASSFGLAGNNEQFF
size: once; V: TRBV7-9; D: -; J: TRBJ2-1; DNA: TGTGCCAGCAGCTGGGCGTGGGAGCAGTTCTTC; CDR3: CASSWAWEQFF
size: -; V: TRBV6-1; D: -; J: TRBJ2-2; DNA: TGTGCCAGCAACGCCGGGGAGCTGTTTTTT; CDR3: CASNAGELFF
size: -; V: TRBV27; D: TRBD2; J: TRBJ2-2; DNA: TGTGCCAGCAGTTTCGGACTAGCGGGGGGGCCCGGGGAGCTGTTTTTT; CDR3: CASSFGLAGGPGELFF
size: -; V: TRBV5-1; D: TRBD2; J: TRBJ2-5; DNA: TGCGCCAGCAGCGGGGGACTAGCGGGGCAAGAGACCCAGTACTTC; CDR3: CASSGGLAGQETQYF
size: -; V: TRBV27; D: -; J: TRBJ2-7; DNA: TGTGCCAGCAGTCGGGGACTGGGGAAGGTCTTC; CDR3: CASSRGLGKVF
size: -; V: TRBV11-2; D: -; J: TRBJ1-1; DNA: TGTGCCAGCAGCTTAGAAAGTACCCCTGAAGCTTTCTTT; CDR3: CASSLESTPEAFF